This TCR beta chain was obtained from a study of radiation and T cells in renal cell carcinoma (dated by TCRdb to 2018 to 2021). At the level of the whole study: A total of around 53 samples underwent TCR beta sequencing, made up of 25 or so tumors and about 27 peripheral blood samples. A total of 4 million to 5 million unique CDR3 nucleotide sequences, encoding 2,658,974 unique CDR3 amino acid sequences, were found across all 50 or so samples. Paper-wide results and their limitations: Effects of radiation dose or scheduling on the TCR repertoire could not be addressed with the single-armed trial design. Higher TCR clonality was observed in irradiated tumors than in controls, with an average of roughly 54% of the repertoire accounted for by the top 100 clonotypes, compared with roughly 40% in nephrectomy-only tumors. Because pretreatment tumor biopsies were not available, the study could not determine whether clonotypes were already present within the tumor at baseline. Irradiated tumors contained more dominant CDR3 motifs, and these motifs occupied a larger share of the repertoire than in control tumors. Because only small tumor regions of around 1 g were available, the study did not capture intratumoral heterogeneity. An increase in top tumor clonotypes in blood was observed from baseline to 2 weeks post-radiation, followed by contraction by 4 weeks, which was taken to suggest transient expansion of tumor-resident clones.

Following the manufacturer's recommendations, the immunoSEQ kit was used to generate TCR beta libraries from genomic DNA. To prepare the libraries, a first multiplex PCR with proprietary primers was run, followed by a second PCR that added unique barcodes, and a bead cleanup was done after each round. Each sample batch included a kit-provided positive control reaction and a negative control reaction. The final libraries underwent checking on an Agilent 4200 TapeStation D1000 ScreenTape, volumetric pooling, and quantification by qPCR. Sequencing was performed on an Illumina NextSeq500 using a MidOutput 150-cycle cartridge, with 156 Read1 cycles, 15 Index1 cycles, and the kit custom primers. The pooled library was loaded at approximately 0.97 pM with about 20% PhiX control spiked in. Processing in the source paper ran as follows. The vendor-processed data were analyzed in R, and a clonotype was defined as all T cells that share the same CDR3 nucleotide sequence. For clone abundance analyses, frequencies were normalized to the 10,000 most abundant clones in each sample. Public T cell clones, which averaged fewer than five per sample, were removed prior to analysis. Dominant motif analysis used ImmunoMap with the PAM10 matrix, gap penalty 30 and homology threshold 0.3; motifs with cumulative frequency at least 0.01 counted as dominant. Tumor-enriched clonotypes and baseline blood-enriched clonotypes were defined as those with an abundance difference of at least 32-fold between compartments. Tumor-blood repertoire similarity was measured with the Baroni-Urbani and Buser coefficient, and group comparisons used two-tailed Wilcoxon tests in R. Sourced from immuneACCESS, this table was stored by TCRdb with only in-frame sequences that have V and J called. A share of the clones is absent; for the studies checked, an unresolved V gene accounts for under half, and the remainder has no known explanation. Clone size and the V and J calls come from that table; the DNA yielded D and trimming. The sample records 22,000 or so clones, 40% to 55% of which are singletons. Together, the top ten hold approximately 16% of the sample.

On this clone: Its antigen remains undetermined. No much larger clonotype is one base removed from it; base qualities were not supplied.

The CDR3 contains 14 residues, cysteine and phenylalanine counted. Solely the CDR3 DNA is kept, with 42 bases framed from the first base. In the germline V gene (reference sequence), CDR1 corresponds to GTSNPN and CDR2 to SVGIG. Clipping removes 3 bases from V and 5 bases from J, with 3 as the unmatched junction base count. In light of the paper, this sample's time point label describes: tumor resected at nephrectomy. What this sample's treatment or condition label stands for: 15 Gy SBRT to primary tumor, nephrectomy 4 weeks later. Samples were obtained from a clinical trial, in which 15 Gy stereotactic body radiation therapy was delivered to primary renal cell carcinomas and nephrectomy was performed 4 weeks later. All patients had renal cell carcinoma with clear cell pathology. Tumors were dissociated mechanically, digested with collagenase/hyaluronidase at 37 degrees C, processed in gentleMACS C tubes, and stored in liquid nitrogen. Genomic DNA for TCR sequencing was prepared using the QIAamp DNA Blood Mini Kit (Qiagen). Only samples passing all quality control checks were included in the analyses.

The clonotype was recovered from a woman aged 50 to 60 with renal cell carcinoma. The chain uses TRBV30 and TRBJ1-6; TRBD1 fits 8 bases in the junction. The sample was tumor tissue, taken from a patient whose treatment included radiotherapy and nephrectomy. The CDR3 here reads CAWSAGQDNSPLHF. The nucleotides are TGTGCCTGGAGCGCGGGACAGGATAATTCACCCCTCCACTTT.